This T cell receptor beta chain stems from a study of blood T cell repertoires in COVID-19. CDR3 length: 14 amino acids. Germline CDR1 reads MNHEY; CDR2 reads SMNVEV (reference sequence). The V gene end was trimmed by 5 bases and the J gene end by 4 bases; junction bases not matched to a gene: 7. Those who participated ranged in age from roughly 18 to 90 years and resided in about two dozen US areas. Here immunoSEQ multiplex PCR was the method, and the copy in TCRdb shows in-frame clones only, minus some. This table has about 210,000 clones, around 85% appearing once. The table lists this clone with a count of one.

The specimen was PBMCs or T cells enriched from blood (not recorded which). The clonotype originates from a man between 35 and 55 years old who had recovered from COVID-19. This chain links TRBV27 with TRBJ2-7; 8 bases align to TRBD2. CDR3 residues: CASSPAPSGYEQYF. The CDR3 coding sequence is TGTGCCAGCAGTCCAGCGCCTAGCGGGTACGAGCAGTACTTC.